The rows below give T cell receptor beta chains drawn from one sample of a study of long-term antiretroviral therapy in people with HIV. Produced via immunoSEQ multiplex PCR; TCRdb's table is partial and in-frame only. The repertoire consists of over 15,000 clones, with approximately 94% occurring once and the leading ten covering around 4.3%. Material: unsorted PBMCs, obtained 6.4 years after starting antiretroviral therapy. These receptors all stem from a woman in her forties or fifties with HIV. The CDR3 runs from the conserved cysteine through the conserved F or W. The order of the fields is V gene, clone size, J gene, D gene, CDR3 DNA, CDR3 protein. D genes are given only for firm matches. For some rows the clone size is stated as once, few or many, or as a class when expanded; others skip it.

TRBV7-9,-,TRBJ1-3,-,TGTGCCAGCAGCTTGGTCCAAGAAAGAAACACCATATATTTT,CASSLVQERNTIYF
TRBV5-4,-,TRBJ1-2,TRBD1,TGTGCCAGCAGCCCGGGACAGGCAGCTAACTATGGCTACACCTTC,CASSPGQAANYGYTF
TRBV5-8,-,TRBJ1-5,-,TGTGCCAGCAGCCTTGGGGGTTATAGCAATCAGCCCCAGCATTTT,CASSLGGYSNQPQHF
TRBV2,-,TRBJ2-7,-,TGTGCCAGCACGGGAGATGAGGGGTACGAGCAGTACTTC,CASTGDEGYEQYF
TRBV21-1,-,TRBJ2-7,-,TGTGCCAGCAGCACCCGGACAGGACGTACCTACGAGCAGTACTTC,CASSTRTGRTYEQYF
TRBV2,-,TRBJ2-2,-,TGTGCCAGCACCACAGGGTGGAACACCGGGGAGCTGTTTTTT,CASTTGWNTGELFF
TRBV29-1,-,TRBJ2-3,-,TGCAGCGTTGAAGATCATGCGGGCACAGATACGCAGTATTTT,CSVEDHAGTDTQYF
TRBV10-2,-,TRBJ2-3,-,TGCGCCAGCAGTGAGTCGTGGGGGGTAGGCGTTTCAAGCACAGATACGCAGTATTTT,CASSESWGVGVSSTDTQYF
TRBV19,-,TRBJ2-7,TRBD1,TGTGCCAGTAGTATAGGCGACAGGGGGCAGGTCGAGCAGTACTTC,CASSIGDRGQVEQYF
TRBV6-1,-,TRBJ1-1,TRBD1,TGTGCCAGCAGTCCGGACAGGGCCCACACTGAAGCTTTCTTT,CASSPDRAHTEAFF
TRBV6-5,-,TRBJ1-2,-,TGTGCCAGCCGACCAGGGACCCTGAACTATGGCTACACCTTC,CASRPGTLNYGYTF
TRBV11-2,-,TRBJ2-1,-,TGTGCCAGCAGCTTGAGTAGGCGCGCAGACTCCTACAATGAGCAGTTCTTC,CASSLSRRADSYNEQFF
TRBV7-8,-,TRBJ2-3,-,TGTGCCAGCAGCTTAGCCCCCGGAGATACGCAGTATTTT,CASSLAPGDTQYF
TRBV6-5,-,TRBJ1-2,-,TGTGCCAGCAGTTTTTCCCCTAACTATGGCTACACCTTC,CASSFSPNYGYTF
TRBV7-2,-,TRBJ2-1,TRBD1,TGTGCCAGCAGCTTAGCGCTGGGACAGGGTAATGAGCAGTTCTTC,CASSLALGQGNEQFF
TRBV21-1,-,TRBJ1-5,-,TGTGCCAGCAGCAAAGTGAGAATAACGGATCAGCCCCAGCATTTT,CASSKVRITDQPQHF
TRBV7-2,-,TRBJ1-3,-,TGTGCCAGCAGCTCCGGGACTGGAAACACCATATATTTT,CASSSGTGNTIYF
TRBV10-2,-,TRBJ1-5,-,TGCGCCAGCAGTGAGGGGAACAGGATCCAGCCCCAGCATTTT,CASSEGNRIQPQHF
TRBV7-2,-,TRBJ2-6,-,TGTGCCAGCACCGGGGCTCGCTCTGGGGCCAACGTCCTGACTTTC,CASTGARSGANVLTF
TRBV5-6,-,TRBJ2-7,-,TGTGCCAGCAGCTTTGATTGGGGGAGTGGCTACGAGCAGTACTTC,CASSFDWGSGYEQYF
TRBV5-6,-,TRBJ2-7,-,TGTGCCAGCAGCAGCCGCCAGGGGTTTCAGTACGAGCAGTACTTC,CASSSRQGFQYEQYF
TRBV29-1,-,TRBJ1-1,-,TGCAGCGTGAGGGGGGGGTTTTTAACTGAAGCTTTCTTT,CSVRGGFLTEAFF
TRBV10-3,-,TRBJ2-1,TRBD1,TGTGCCATCAAAGGACAGGAGACTTCCTACAATGAGCAGTTCTTC,CAIKGQETSYNEQFF
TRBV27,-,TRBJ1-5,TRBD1,TGTGCCAGCAGTTTACACAGGGGGCGCATTCAGCCCCAGCATTTT,CASSLHRGRIQPQHF
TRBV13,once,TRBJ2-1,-,TGTGCCAGCAGCTTAGGGGACAATGAGCAGTTCTTC,CASSLGDNEQFF
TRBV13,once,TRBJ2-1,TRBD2,TGTGCCAGCAGCTTAATCTCTTCTGGGAAGCGGGAGGGCCGGGGCTCCTACAATGAGCAGTTCTTC,CASSLISSGKREGRGSYNEQFF
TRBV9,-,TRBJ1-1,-,TGTGCCAGCAGCGCCGAGGGGGGCACTGAAGCTTTCTTT,CASSAEGGTEAFF
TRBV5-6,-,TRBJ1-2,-,TGTGCCAGCAGCTTGGTTGGGTCGGGCGGGGATGGCTACACCTTC,CASSLVGSGGDGYTF
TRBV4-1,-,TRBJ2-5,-,TGCGCCAGCAGCCAAGAAGCCGGGACATTCCAAGAGACCCAGTACTTC,CASSQEAGTFQETQYF
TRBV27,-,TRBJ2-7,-,TGTGCCAGCAGTTTATGGGGGGCCAGCTCCTACGAGCAGTACTTC,CASSLWGASSYEQYF
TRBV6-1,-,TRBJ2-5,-,TGTGCCAGCAGTATTCAGGTGGTTCAAGAGACCCAGTACTTC,CASSIQVVQETQYF
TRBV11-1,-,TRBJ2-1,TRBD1,TGTGCCAGCCGCACCGGGACAGGGGCGAATGAGCAGTTCTTC,CASRTGTGANEQFF
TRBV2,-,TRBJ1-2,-,TGTGCCAGCAGTGAACGGTCGGGGGCAAACCCCCGGGAGAGGTATGGCTACACCTTC,CASSERSGANPRERYGYTF
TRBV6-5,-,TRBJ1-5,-,TGTGCCAGCAGGAAGGACAGCTTCAATCAGCCCCAGCATTTT,CASRKDSFNQPQHF
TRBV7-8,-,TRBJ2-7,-,TGTGCCAGCAGCTTAGAGGCAGCCTACGAGCAGTACTTC,CASSLEAAYEQYF
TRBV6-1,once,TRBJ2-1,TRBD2,TGTGCCAGCAGTGATATTGCACCGGGACTAGCGCCTCTCAATGAGCAGTTCTTC,CASSDIAPGLAPLNEQFF
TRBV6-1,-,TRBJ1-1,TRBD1,TGTGCCAGCAGTGAACCCCGGACAGGAATCATGAACACTGAAGCTTTCTTT,CASSEPRTGIMNTEAFF